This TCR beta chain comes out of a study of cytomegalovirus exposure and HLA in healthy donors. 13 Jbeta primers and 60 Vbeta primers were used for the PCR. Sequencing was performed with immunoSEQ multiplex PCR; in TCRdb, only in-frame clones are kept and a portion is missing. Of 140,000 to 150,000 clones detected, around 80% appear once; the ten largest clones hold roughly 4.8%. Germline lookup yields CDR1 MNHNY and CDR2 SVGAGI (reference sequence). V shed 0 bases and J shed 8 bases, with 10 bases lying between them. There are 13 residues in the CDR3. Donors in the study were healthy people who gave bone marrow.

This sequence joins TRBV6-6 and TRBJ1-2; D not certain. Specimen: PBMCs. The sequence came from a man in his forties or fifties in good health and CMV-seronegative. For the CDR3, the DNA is TGTGCCAGCAGTTACTCGCGTGGTTCGGGCTACACCTTC. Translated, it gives CASSYSRGSGYTF.